A selection of T cell receptor beta chains follows, all from one sample in a study of CD8 T cells in Susac syndrome. From the immunoSEQ multiplex PCR reads, TCRdb called clonotypes with MiXCR, one entry per CDR3 protein. The table lists approximately 220,000 distinct CDR3 sequences, around nine tenths of them singletons. The sequencing sample was made of CD8+ T cells from PBMCs. Source of these receptors: a human donor with multiple sclerosis. CDR3s include the opening cysteine and the closing phenylalanine or tryptophan. A D gene is named only where the DNA matches it firmly. Clone size, where shown, is once, few, many, or a class for clones that have expanded.

cdr3_nt cdr3_aa d_call j_call clone_size v_call
TGTGCCAGCAGTGGTGCCCCCTCCTACAATGAGCAGTTCTTC CASSGAPSYNEQFF - TRBJ2-1 once TRBV11-2
TGCAGCGTTACTGAACTGCAATCCTACGAGCAGTACTTC CSVTELQSYEQYF - TRBJ2-7 - TRBV29-1
TGTGCCACTGGGCGGGGGGCAAATTACTACAATGAGCAGTTCTTC CATGRGANYYNEQFF TRBD2 TRBJ2-1 - TRBV24-1
TGTGCCAGCAGTTTGCGCGACAGAGCCTACGAGCAGTACTTC CASSLRDRAYEQYF - TRBJ2-7 - TRBV12-3/TRBV12-4
TGTGCCAGTAGTCCCGGGACAGGGGCCACAGATACGCAGTATTTT CASSPGTGATDTQYF TRBD1 TRBJ2-3 - TRBV19
TGTGCCAGCTCACCACCCGCCAGCAATGAGCAGTTCTTC CASSPPASNEQFF - TRBJ2-1 - TRBV18
TGTGCCAGCAGCTCCGAACCAGGGGAAGTTAATGAAAAACTGTTTTTT CASSSEPGEVNEKLFF - TRBJ1-4 - TRBV7-6
TGCGCCAGCAGCCAAGATCTAGCGGAGATCCCCTACGAGCAGTACTTC CASSQDLAEIPYEQYF TRBD2 TRBJ2-7 - TRBV4-1
TGTGCCAGCAGCTCCCCGGACGAAGCTTACAATGAGCAGTTCTTC CASSSPDEAYNEQFF - TRBJ2-1 - TRBV7-3
TGTGCCAGCAGTCCCCGGACCTACTATGGCTACACCTTC CASSPRTYYGYTF - TRBJ1-2 once TRBV6-5
TGTGCCAGCAGTTGGACAGGGGGGGCTGAAAAACTGTTTTTT CASSWTGGAEKLFF TRBD1 TRBJ1-4 - TRBV27
TGTGCCAGCAGCTTAGCGCCGGGACTAGGTGAGAACAATGAGCAGTTCTTC CASSLAPGLGENNEQFF TRBD2 TRBJ2-1 once TRBV7-9
TGTGCCAGCAGTGGGGGGGCGTGGAGCACAGATACGCAGTATTTT CASSGGAWSTDTQYF - TRBJ2-3 - TRBV2
TGTGCCAGCAGCCTCCCCGACGGTTCTAACTATGGCTACACCTTC CASSLPDGSNYGYTF - TRBJ1-2 - TRBV12-3/TRBV12-4
TGTGCCACCAGTGATTCCCCATTGCGAGGCTACACCTTC CATSDSPLRGYTF - TRBJ1-2 few TRBV24-1
TGTGCCAGCAGCCCCCCTCACAGGACTAGCAGAGATACGCAGTATTTT CASSPPHRTSRDTQYF TRBD2 TRBJ2-3 - TRBV27
TGCGCCAGCAGCCGCGTTCCGGGACAGCTAACCGGGGAGCTGTTTTTT CASSRVPGQLTGELFF TRBD1 TRBJ2-2 - TRBV4-1